Listed below are T cell receptor beta chains from one sample, sequenced in a study of blood T cell repertoires in COVID-19. The repertoire was sequenced with immunoSEQ multiplex PCR; TCRdb's copy has only in-frame clones and lacks some. The profile shows about 130,000 clones, about 79% of them singletons. The sample comprised peripheral blood. Receptor source: a man aged 35-49 years with active or convalescent COVID-19. Each CDR3 is given with its conserved first and last residue. The D gene is left open where the match is weak. For some rows the clone size is stated as once, few or many, or as a class when expanded; others skip it.

abundance: -
d_gene: -
v_gene: TRBV27
j_gene: TRBJ2-5
CDR3nt: TGTGCCAGCAGTTTATATTATCCGGGGGAGACCCAGTACTTC
CDR3aa: CASSLYYPGETQYF

abundance: -
d_gene: TRBD2
v_gene: TRBV2
j_gene: TRBJ2-2
CDR3nt: TGTGCCAGCAATGGACTAGCGGGGGACTTCACCGGGGAGCTGTTTTTT
CDR3aa: CASNGLAGDFTGELFF

abundance: -
d_gene: TRBD1
v_gene: TRBV6-2/TRBV6-3
j_gene: TRBJ1-2
CDR3nt: TGTGCCAGCAGTCGCGCCGGGACAGCTAACTATAGCTACACCTTC
CDR3aa: CASSRAGTANYSYTF

abundance: -
d_gene: -
v_gene: TRBV14
j_gene: TRBJ1-2
CDR3nt: TGTGCCAGCAGCCCTTTTCAGGGCGCCAACTATGGCTACACCTTC
CDR3aa: CASSPFQGANYGYTF

abundance: -
d_gene: -
v_gene: TRBV4-1
j_gene: TRBJ1-5
CDR3nt: TGCGCCAGCAGCCATCCCATGGGGTTGGGACAAGTCAATCAGCCCCAGCATTTT
CDR3aa: CASSHPMGLGQVNQPQHF

abundance: -
d_gene: -
v_gene: TRBV30
j_gene: TRBJ1-6
CDR3nt: TGTGCCTGGAGTCCCGAGCGAAAATCACCCCTCCACTTT
CDR3aa: CAWSPERKSPLHF

abundance: few
d_gene: -
v_gene: TRBV5-1
j_gene: TRBJ2-3
CDR3nt: TGCGCCAGCAGCCCCCTGGCCACAGATACGCAGTATTTT
CDR3aa: CASSPLATDTQYF

abundance: -
d_gene: TRBD1
v_gene: TRBV28
j_gene: TRBJ1-1
CDR3nt: TGTGCCAGCAGCTTACAGGGGGGAGGAGCTTTCTTT
CDR3aa: CASSLQGGGAFF

abundance: -
d_gene: TRBD1
v_gene: TRBV5-5
j_gene: TRBJ1-5
CDR3nt: TGTGCCAGCAGCTCCGGGACAGGGAGTAATCAGCCCCAGCATTTT
CDR3aa: CASSSGTGSNQPQHF

abundance: -
d_gene: -
v_gene: TRBV29-1
j_gene: TRBJ2-3
CDR3nt: TGCAGCGTTGATGCTGAGACTAGCACAGATACGCAGTATTTT
CDR3aa: CSVDAETSTDTQYF

abundance: -
d_gene: -
v_gene: TRBV11-2
j_gene: TRBJ2-7
CDR3nt: TGTGCCAGCAGAAGGACAGTCCGCGAGCAGTACTTC
CDR3aa: CASRRTVREQYF

abundance: -
d_gene: -
v_gene: TRBV30
j_gene: TRBJ1-2
CDR3nt: TGTGCCTGGAGCGGTTTACCGGGACTCAACTATGGCTACACCTTC
CDR3aa: CAWSGLPGLNYGYTF

abundance: -
d_gene: TRBD1
v_gene: TRBV28
j_gene: TRBJ1-2
CDR3nt: TGTGCCGGACGGGGACAGAACTATGGCTACACCTTC
CDR3aa: CAGRGQNYGYTF

abundance: -
d_gene: -
v_gene: TRBV12-3/TRBV12-4
j_gene: TRBJ2-1
CDR3nt: TGTGCCAGCAGTGTGCAGACCTACAATGAGCAGTTCTTC
CDR3aa: CASSVQTYNEQFF

abundance: many
d_gene: TRBD1
v_gene: TRBV27
j_gene: TRBJ2-7
CDR3nt: TGTGCCAGCAGTTGGGACAGGGAGGCTTACGAGCAGTACTTC
CDR3aa: CASSWDREAYEQYF

abundance: -
d_gene: -
v_gene: TRBV5-4
j_gene: TRBJ2-2
CDR3nt: TGTGCCAGCAAGGATGGGGGCCGGACCGTCGGGGAGCTGTTTTTT
CDR3aa: CASKDGGRTVGELFF

abundance: -
d_gene: -
v_gene: TRBV7-9
j_gene: TRBJ2-2
CDR3nt: TGTGCCAGCAGCTCTTCCTCCACCGGGGAGCTGTTTTTT
CDR3aa: CASSSSSTGELFF

abundance: -
d_gene: -
v_gene: TRBV30
j_gene: TRBJ1-1
CDR3nt: TGTGCCTGGAGTGTACACCCGGGGGGAGCTTTCTTT
CDR3aa: CAWSVHPGGAFF

abundance: -
d_gene: -
v_gene: TRBV19
j_gene: TRBJ1-1
CDR3nt: TGTGCCAGTAGCTCAAAACGGGGTTCTGAAGCTTTCTTT
CDR3aa: CASSSKRGSEAFF

abundance: -
d_gene: TRBD1
v_gene: TRBV28
j_gene: TRBJ1-3
CDR3nt: TGTGCCAGCAGGACAGGGAGCTCTGGAAACACCATATATTTT
CDR3aa: CASRTGSSGNTIYF

abundance: few
d_gene: TRBD1
v_gene: TRBV24-1
j_gene: TRBJ1-5
CDR3nt: TGTGCCACCAGCGATAGGGGACAGGATAGCAATCAGCCCCAGCATTTT
CDR3aa: CATSDRGQDSNQPQHF

abundance: -
d_gene: -
v_gene: TRBV18
j_gene: TRBJ2-7
CDR3nt: TGTGCCAGCTCACGGACTTACTCGGACAGAGTAAGCTACGAGCAGTACTTC
CDR3aa: CASSRTYSDRVSYEQYF

abundance: once
d_gene: TRBD1
v_gene: TRBV5-1
j_gene: TRBJ2-7
CDR3nt: TGCGCCAGCAGCTTACGGACAGGGGGCTACGAGCAGTACTTC
CDR3aa: CASSLRTGGYEQYF

abundance: -
d_gene: TRBD1
v_gene: TRBV9
j_gene: TRBJ2-7
CDR3nt: TGTGCCAGCACCCGGACAGGGGGTAACGACGAGCAGTACTTC
CDR3aa: CASTRTGGNDEQYF

abundance: once
d_gene: -
v_gene: TRBV28
j_gene: TRBJ1-2
CDR3nt: TGTGCCAGCAGTTTACCGGGACTCAGTCGCTATGGCTACACCTTC
CDR3aa: CASSLPGLSRYGYTF

abundance: few
d_gene: TRBD2
v_gene: TRBV5-1
j_gene: TRBJ2-2
CDR3nt: TGCGCCAGCAGCTTGTGGCCGGGACTAGCGGGAGTTCTGGACACCGGGGAGCTGTTTTTT
CDR3aa: CASSLWPGLAGVLDTGELFF

abundance: once
d_gene: -
v_gene: TRBV27
j_gene: TRBJ2-7
CDR3nt: TGTGCCAGCAGTTTGGCGGGGAACGAGCAGTACTTC
CDR3aa: CASSLAGNEQYF

abundance: -
d_gene: TRBD1
v_gene: TRBV2
j_gene: TRBJ2-2
CDR3nt: TGTGCCAGCATGGACAGGGAGTTTGGTGACACCGGGGAGCTGTTTTTT
CDR3aa: CASMDREFGDTGELFF

abundance: -
d_gene: -
v_gene: TRBV2
j_gene: TRBJ2-7
CDR3nt: TGTGCCAGCTCAACAGGGATCTCCTACGAGCAGTACTTC
CDR3aa: CASSTGISYEQYF

abundance: many
d_gene: -
v_gene: TRBV6-5
j_gene: TRBJ2-7
CDR3nt: TGTGCCAGCAGTTACCGGGACTCCTCCTACGAGCAGTACTTC
CDR3aa: CASSYRDSSYEQYF

abundance: -
d_gene: TRBD1
v_gene: TRBV30
j_gene: TRBJ1-6
CDR3nt: TGTGCCTGGAGTCCACTGAACCGGGACAGGGATAATTCACCCCTCCACTTT
CDR3aa: CAWSPLNRDRDNSPLHF

abundance: -
d_gene: -
v_gene: TRBV7-2
j_gene: TRBJ1-4
CDR3nt: TGTGCCAGCAGTCAAAGCGGGTTAAGGAATGAAAAACTGTTTTTT
CDR3aa: CASSQSGLRNEKLFF

abundance: -
d_gene: TRBD1
v_gene: TRBV7-9
j_gene: TRBJ2-3
CDR3nt: TGTGCCAGCAGCTTGGAGACAGGGATGAATACGCAGTATTTT
CDR3aa: CASSLETGMNTQYF

abundance: -
d_gene: TRBD2
v_gene: TRBV18
j_gene: TRBJ2-1
CDR3nt: TGTGCCAGCTCACCACGTGGGGCGGGAGTGCTTAATGAGCAGTTCTTC
CDR3aa: CASSPRGAGVLNEQFF

abundance: -
d_gene: TRBD2
v_gene: TRBV7-2
j_gene: TRBJ2-3
CDR3nt: TGTGCCAGCAGCCCCACTAGCGCGGGAGGGAATACGCAGTATTTT
CDR3aa: CASSPTSAGGNTQYF

abundance: -
d_gene: -
v_gene: TRBV6-6
j_gene: TRBJ2-1
CDR3nt: TGTGCCAGCAGTCCCGGGATTGAGCAGTTCTTC
CDR3aa: CASSPGIEQFF

abundance: -
d_gene: TRBD2
v_gene: TRBV7-9
j_gene: TRBJ2-5
CDR3nt: TGTGCCAGCCGACTAGCGGGGTCCCACGAGACCCAGTACTTC
CDR3aa: CASRLAGSHETQYF

abundance: -
d_gene: TRBD1
v_gene: TRBV29-1
j_gene: TRBJ1-1
CDR3nt: TGCAGCGGGGACAGGACCGGCACTGAAGCTTTCTTT
CDR3aa: CSGDRTGTEAFF

abundance: few
d_gene: -
v_gene: TRBV24-1
j_gene: TRBJ2-2
CDR3nt: TGTGCCACCAGTGCCGGACTGGTCGGCGGGGAGCTGTTTTTT
CDR3aa: CATSAGLVGGELFF

abundance: -
d_gene: -
v_gene: TRBV19
j_gene: TRBJ1-4
CDR3nt: TGTGCCAGTAGCGAAACGGGGGGGAATGAAAAACTGTTTTTT
CDR3aa: CASSETGGNEKLFF

abundance: -
d_gene: TRBD1
v_gene: TRBV6-6
j_gene: TRBJ2-5
CDR3nt: TGTGCCAGCAGGAAGACAGGGAATCGGGAGACCCAGTACTTC
CDR3aa: CASRKTGNRETQYF

abundance: -
d_gene: -
v_gene: TRBV24-1
j_gene: TRBJ2-1
CDR3nt: TGTGCCACCGGCAGGGGACTAAGCGCCAATGAGCAGTTCTTC
CDR3aa: CATGRGLSANEQFF

abundance: -
d_gene: -
v_gene: TRBV24-1
j_gene: TRBJ2-1
CDR3nt: TGTGCCACCAGTGATCAGGGGGGCCGGCACAATGAGCAGTTCTTC
CDR3aa: CATSDQGGRHNEQFF

abundance: -
d_gene: -
v_gene: TRBV21-1
j_gene: TRBJ2-7
CDR3nt: TGTGCCAGCACTCTTACTAGCGGGAGTTACTACGAGCAGTACTTC
CDR3aa: CASTLTSGSYYEQYF

abundance: -
d_gene: -
v_gene: TRBV19
j_gene: TRBJ1-4
CDR3nt: TGTGCCAGTAGTGTGGCAGAAAATGAAAAACTGTTTTTT
CDR3aa: CASSVAENEKLFF

abundance: -
d_gene: TRBD2
v_gene: TRBV4-2
j_gene: TRBJ2-3
CDR3nt: TGTGCCAGCAGCCAAGAATGGACTAGCGGCACAGATACGCAGTATTTT
CDR3aa: CASSQEWTSGTDTQYF

abundance: -
d_gene: TRBD1
v_gene: TRBV12-5
j_gene: TRBJ2-2
CDR3nt: TGTGCTAGTGGTAGGGGGCACGACACCGGGGAGCTGTTTTTT
CDR3aa: CASGRGHDTGELFF

abundance: -
d_gene: TRBD2
v_gene: TRBV5-4
j_gene: TRBJ2-7
CDR3nt: TGTGCCAGCAGCTTGGGAGTAGCGGGAAGTTACGAGCAGTACTTC
CDR3aa: CASSLGVAGSYEQYF

abundance: -
d_gene: TRBD2
v_gene: TRBV30
j_gene: TRBJ2-5
CDR3nt: TGTGCCTGGAGCCTGCGGGGCGGGAGAGAGACCCAGTACTTC
CDR3aa: CAWSLRGGRETQYF

abundance: -
d_gene: -
v_gene: TRBV6-5
j_gene: TRBJ2-7
CDR3nt: TGTGCCAGCAGTCCCCCCTACCCCACCTACGAGCAGTACTTC
CDR3aa: CASSPPYPTYEQYF

abundance: -
d_gene: -
v_gene: TRBV30
j_gene: TRBJ1-2
CDR3nt: TGTGCCTGGAGCACCCCCCAGGGCTTGCGCGGCTACACCTTC
CDR3aa: CAWSTPQGLRGYTF

abundance: -
d_gene: TRBD1
v_gene: TRBV28
j_gene: TRBJ2-3
CDR3nt: TGTGCCAGCAGTTTAACGGGACAGAAGCAGTATTTT
CDR3aa: CASSLTGQKQYF